The present TCR beta chain was sequenced within a study of blood T cell repertoires in COVID-19 (dated by TCRdb to the early 2020s). General notes on the study: Samples from collaborators originated in the United States, Italy and Spain and spanned both the acute and convalescent phases of COVID-19. The prospective study material was composed of cDNA or gDNA derived from T cells, B-cell-depleted T cells, or PBMCs. The dataset comprised deeply sampled blood TCRbeta repertoires from subjects exposed to, actively infected with, or recovered from COVID-19. The repertoires were released in a freely available public database meant as a resource for research on the immune response to SARS-CoV-2. Samples were obtained from the ongoing ImmuneRACE study (first 160 participants) and from 1,254 subjects provided by 6 global collaborators. The sample metadata nearly always contained a de-identified subject ID, COVID-19 status, age in years and sex. Where available, HLA class I and class II types were obtained from metadata supplied by the sample provider rather than from assay-based typing.

Germline trimming amounts to 5 bases on V and 0 bases on J, with 5 as the count of junction bases outside the gene matches. From the germline V gene, CDR1 is SGHTA and CDR2 is FQGNSA. From the cysteine through the phenylalanine, the CDR3 covers 17 amino acids. The CDR3 DNA has 51 bases and is translated from base 1. TCRbeta CDR3 regions were amplified from genomic DNA using the immunoSEQ Assay, a bias-controlled multiplex PCR. In the source study's methods: Within the assay, amplification of reference gene primers was used to estimate how many nucleated cells each sample contained. Sequence reads were collapsed and filtered to measure the absolute abundance of every unique TCRbeta CDR3 rearrangement. For each sample, productive Simpson clonality was calculated by taking the square root of Simpson's diversity index across productive rearrangements. TCRdb obtained this table from immuneACCESS and retained in-frame rearrangements with V and J assigned. These tables miss some clones; where compared with another copy, unresolved V genes account for less than half of the shortfall, and the remainder is unexplained. Clone size and V and J calls were adopted from that table, with D and trimming inferred from the DNA. This sample lists about 150,000 clones; roughly 77% were detected once. Just under 5% of the sample lies in the top ten.

One collaborating source in Seattle enrolled patients while the patients were actively infected and followed the patients over time throughout the course of disease. Collaborating institutions collected whole blood in K2EDTA tubes following their own protocols. For TCRbeta analysis, collaborators shipped samples in one of three forms: frozen whole blood, isolated PBMCs, or DNA extracted from either of those sample types. The investigation overall reported the following: How much clinical and demographic metadata was included differed by source and by participant, and the metadata was provided uncurated.

The sample holds a few counts of this clone. The antigen it recognizes is unknown. Per-base qualities were not stored, and no clone one base away is much larger. The sequence derives from a woman in her 70s with COVID-19, enrolled during active disease. The rearranged segments are TRBV7-2 and TRBJ2-2; the junction holds 11 bases that match TRBD2. Material: peripheral blood. The CDR3 reads CASSQPSGGSNTGELFF. The bases read TGTGCCAGCAGCCAGCCTAGCGGGGGGTCGAACACCGGGGAGCTGTTTTTT.